The text below deals with one T cell receptor beta chain. RNA in amounts of roughly 0.5 to 1 ug was reverse transcribed with random hexamers. TCRdb re-called the immunoSEQ multiplex PCR reads with MiXCR, one entry per CDR3 protein. The data contain some 140,000 distinct CDR3 sequences, about 95% of them singletons. This CDR3 is 13 amino acids long. V shed 10 bases and J 3 bases; nucleotides not matched to a gene: 5. Germline CDR1 is SEHNR and CDR2 is FQNEAQ (reference sequence). This record comes from a study of CD8 T cells in Susac syndrome. For the study at large: Sequenced Susac syndrome patients included 5 or 6 with active disease and roughly 8 who were in remission.

It was negative isolation that provided the CD8+ and CD4+ T cells, whereas TEMRA cells were enriched by FACS. The chain carries TRBV7-9 and TRBJ2-1; TRBD2 agrees at 8 bases. This receptor was obtained from a human donor with Susac syndrome. Specimen: CD8+ T cells from PBMCs. The CDR3 coding sequence is TGTGCCACACCTAGCGGGCGCTACAATGAGCAGTTCTTC. Translating gives CATPSGRYNEQFF.